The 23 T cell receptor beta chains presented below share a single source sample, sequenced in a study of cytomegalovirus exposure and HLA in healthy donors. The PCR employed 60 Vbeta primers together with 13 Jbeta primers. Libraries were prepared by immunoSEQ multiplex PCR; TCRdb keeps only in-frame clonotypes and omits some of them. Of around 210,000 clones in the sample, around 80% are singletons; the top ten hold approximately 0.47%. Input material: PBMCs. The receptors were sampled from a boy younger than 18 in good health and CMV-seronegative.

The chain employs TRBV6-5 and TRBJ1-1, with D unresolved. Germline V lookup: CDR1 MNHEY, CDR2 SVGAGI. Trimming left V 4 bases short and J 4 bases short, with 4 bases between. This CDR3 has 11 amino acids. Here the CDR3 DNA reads TGTGCCAGCAGTTCAGGCACTGAAGCTTTCTTT. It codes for CASSSGTEAFF.

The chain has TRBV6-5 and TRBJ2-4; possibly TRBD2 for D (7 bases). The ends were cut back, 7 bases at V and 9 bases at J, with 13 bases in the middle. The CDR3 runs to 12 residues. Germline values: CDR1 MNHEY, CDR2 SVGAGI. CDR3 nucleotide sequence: TGTGCCAGCACCCAGGGAGGGGGCATTCAGTACTTC. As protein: CASTQGGGIQYF.

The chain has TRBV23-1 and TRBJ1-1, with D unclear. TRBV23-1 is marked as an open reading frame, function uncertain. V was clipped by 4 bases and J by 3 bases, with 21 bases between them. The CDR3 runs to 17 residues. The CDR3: CASSRPPSGAGYTEAFF. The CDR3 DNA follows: TGCGCCAGCAGTCGGCCGCCCTCGGGTGCGGGTTACACTGAAGCTTTCTTT.

The CDR3 here is CSARQGFEQFF. CDR3 sequence (DNA): TGCAGTGCTAGACAGGGGTTTGAGCAGTTCTTC. The chain couples TRBV20-1 to TRBJ2-1; TRBD1 might be the D (6 bases). Germline CDR1 reads DFQATT; CDR2 reads SNEGSKA (reference sequence). The CDR3 is made up of 11 amino acids. V dropped 2 bases and J dropped 9 bases, with 8 bases sitting between them.

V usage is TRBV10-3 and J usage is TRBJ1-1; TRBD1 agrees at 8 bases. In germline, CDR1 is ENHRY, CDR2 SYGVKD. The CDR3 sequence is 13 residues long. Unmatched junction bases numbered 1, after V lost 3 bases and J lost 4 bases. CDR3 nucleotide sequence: TGTGCCATCAGTGACAGGGGGCGCACTGAAGCTTTCTTT. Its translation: CAISDRGRTEAFF.

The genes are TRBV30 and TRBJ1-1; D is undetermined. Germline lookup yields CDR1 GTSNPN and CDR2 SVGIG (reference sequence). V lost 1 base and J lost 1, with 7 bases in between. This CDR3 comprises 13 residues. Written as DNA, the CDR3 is TGTGCCTGGAGTGGGAGGGAGAACACTGAAGCTTTCTTT. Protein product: CAWSGRENTEAFF.

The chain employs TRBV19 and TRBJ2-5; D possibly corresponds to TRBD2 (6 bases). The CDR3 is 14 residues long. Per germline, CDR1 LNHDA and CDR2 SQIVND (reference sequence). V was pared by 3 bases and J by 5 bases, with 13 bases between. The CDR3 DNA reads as TGTGCCAGTAGTATTAGTAAGGGAGGTGAGACCCAGTACTTC. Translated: CASSISKGGETQYF.

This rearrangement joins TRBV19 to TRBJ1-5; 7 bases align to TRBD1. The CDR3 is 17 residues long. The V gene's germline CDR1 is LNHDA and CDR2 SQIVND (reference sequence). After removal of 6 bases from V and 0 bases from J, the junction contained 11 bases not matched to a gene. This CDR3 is CASSPAKGQYSNQPQHF. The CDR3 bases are TGTGCCAGTAGCCCCGCCAAGGGACAGTATAGCAATCAGCCCCAGCATTTT.

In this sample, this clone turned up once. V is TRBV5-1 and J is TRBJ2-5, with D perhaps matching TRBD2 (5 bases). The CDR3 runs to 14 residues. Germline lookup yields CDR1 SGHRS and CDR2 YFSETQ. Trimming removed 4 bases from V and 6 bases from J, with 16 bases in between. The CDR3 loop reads CASSLTPSTKTQYF. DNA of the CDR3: TGCGCCAGCAGCCTAACTCCTAGCACGAAGACCCAGTACTTC.

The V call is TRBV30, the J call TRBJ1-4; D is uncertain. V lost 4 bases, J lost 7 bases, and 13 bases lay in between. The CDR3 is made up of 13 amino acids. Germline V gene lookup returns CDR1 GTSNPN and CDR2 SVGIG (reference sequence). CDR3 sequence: CAWNLDGSEKLFF. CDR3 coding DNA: TGTGCCTGGAATCTTGACGGGAGTGAAAAACTGTTTTTT.

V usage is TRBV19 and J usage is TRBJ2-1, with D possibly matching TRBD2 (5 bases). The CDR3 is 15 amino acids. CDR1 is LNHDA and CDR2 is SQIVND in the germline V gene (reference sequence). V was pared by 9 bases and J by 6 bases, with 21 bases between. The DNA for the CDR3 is TGTGCCAGCCAAAGTATAGCGAAAACGGGCAATGAGCAGTTCTTC. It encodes CASQSIAKTGNEQFF.

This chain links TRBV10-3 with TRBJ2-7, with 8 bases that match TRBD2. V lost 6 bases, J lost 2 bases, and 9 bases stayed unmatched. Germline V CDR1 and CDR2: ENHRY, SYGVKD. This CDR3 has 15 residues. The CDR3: CAISSLGGAAYEQYF. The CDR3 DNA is TGTGCCATCAGCTCACTCGGGGGGGCTGCCTACGAGCAGTACTTC.

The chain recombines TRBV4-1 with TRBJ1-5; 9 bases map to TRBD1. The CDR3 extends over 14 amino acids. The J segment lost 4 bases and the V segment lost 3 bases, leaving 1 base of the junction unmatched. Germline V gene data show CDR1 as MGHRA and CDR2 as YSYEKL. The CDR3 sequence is CASSHGQGNQPQHF. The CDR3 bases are TGCGCCAGCAGCCATGGACAGGGGAATCAGCCCCAGCATTTT.

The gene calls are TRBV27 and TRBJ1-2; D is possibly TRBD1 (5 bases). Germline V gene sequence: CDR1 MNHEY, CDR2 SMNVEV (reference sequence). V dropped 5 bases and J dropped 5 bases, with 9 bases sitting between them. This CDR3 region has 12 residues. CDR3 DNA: TGTGCCAGCAGTCCCCGGGGGTATGGCTACACCTTC. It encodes CASSPRGYGYTF.

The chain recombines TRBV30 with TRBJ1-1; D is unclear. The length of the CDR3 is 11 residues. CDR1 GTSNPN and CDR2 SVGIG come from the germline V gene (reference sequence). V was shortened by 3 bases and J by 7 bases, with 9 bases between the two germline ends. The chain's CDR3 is CAWSDRVEAFF. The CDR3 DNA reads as TGTGCCTGGAGCGACCGGGTTGAAGCTTTCTTT.

The CDR3 loop reads CASSPPLRRPYNEQFF. The DNA for the CDR3 is TGTGCCAGCAGCCCTCCTTTGCGGCGACCCTACAATGAGCAGTTCTTC. The chain is built from TRBV14 and TRBJ2-1, with D unclear. Germline V gene lookup returns CDR1 SGHDN and CDR2 FVKESK. The CDR3 extends over 16 amino acids. Trimming pared 4 bases from V and 2 bases from J, leaving 15 bases between.

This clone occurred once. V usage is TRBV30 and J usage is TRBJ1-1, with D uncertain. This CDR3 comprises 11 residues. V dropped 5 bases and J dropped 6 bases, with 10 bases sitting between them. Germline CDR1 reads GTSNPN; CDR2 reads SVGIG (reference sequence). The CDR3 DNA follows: TGTGCCTGGCGGCGGGCAGCTGAAGCTTTCTTT. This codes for CAWRRAAEAFF.

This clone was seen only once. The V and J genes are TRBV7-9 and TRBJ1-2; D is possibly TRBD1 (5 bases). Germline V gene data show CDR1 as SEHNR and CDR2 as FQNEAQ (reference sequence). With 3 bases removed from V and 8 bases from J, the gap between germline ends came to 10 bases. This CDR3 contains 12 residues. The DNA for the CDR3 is TGTGCCAGCAGCTTTGGGGCGGGGGGCTACACCTTC. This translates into CASSFGAGGYTF. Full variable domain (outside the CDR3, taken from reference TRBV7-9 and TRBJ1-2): DTGVSQNPRHKITKRGQNVTFRCDPISEHNRLYWYRQTLGQGPEFLTYFQNEAQLEKSRLLSDRFSAERPKGSFSTLEIQRTEQGDSAMYLCASSFGAGGYTFGSGTRLTVV.

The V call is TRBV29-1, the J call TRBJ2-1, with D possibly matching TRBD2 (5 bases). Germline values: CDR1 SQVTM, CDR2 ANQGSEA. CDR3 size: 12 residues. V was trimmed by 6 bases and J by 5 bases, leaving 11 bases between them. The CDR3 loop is CSVPTTHNEQFF. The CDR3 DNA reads TGCAGCGTCCCGACTACCCACAATGAGCAGTTCTTC.

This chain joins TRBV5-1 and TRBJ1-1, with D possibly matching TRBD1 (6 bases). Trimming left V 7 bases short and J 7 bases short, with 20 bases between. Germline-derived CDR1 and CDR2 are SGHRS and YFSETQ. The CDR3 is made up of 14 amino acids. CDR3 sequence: CASGFRDTNCEAFF. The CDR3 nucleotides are TGCGCCAGCGGGTTCCGGGACACAAACTGTGAAGCTTTCTTT.

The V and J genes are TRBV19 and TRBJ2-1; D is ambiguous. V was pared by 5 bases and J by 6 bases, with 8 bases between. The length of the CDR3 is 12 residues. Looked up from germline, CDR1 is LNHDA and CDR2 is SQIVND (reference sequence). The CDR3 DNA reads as TGTGCCAGTAGTCAGATTCGCAATGAGCAGTTCTTC. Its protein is CASSQIRNEQFF.

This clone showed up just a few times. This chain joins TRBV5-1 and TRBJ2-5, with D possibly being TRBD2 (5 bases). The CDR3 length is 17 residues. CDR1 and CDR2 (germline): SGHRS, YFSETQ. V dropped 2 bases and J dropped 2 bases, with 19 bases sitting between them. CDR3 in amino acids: CASSFPELGPGQETQYF. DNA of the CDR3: TGCGCCAGCAGCTTCCCGGAGCTAGGGCCGGGGCAAGAGACCCAGTACTTC.

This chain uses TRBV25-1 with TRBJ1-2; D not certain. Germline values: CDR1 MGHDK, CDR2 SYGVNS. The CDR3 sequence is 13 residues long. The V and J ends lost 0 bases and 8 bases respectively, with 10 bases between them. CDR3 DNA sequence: TGTGCCAGCAGTGAATATTTCTCGGGAGGCTACACCTTC. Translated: CASSEYFSGGYTF.